This T cell receptor (beta chain) came from a study of T cell responses to AZD1222 COVID-19 vaccine (dated by TCRdb to 2020 to 2023). Regarding the research as a whole: TCR sequencing covered 230 to 250 trial participants: nearly 210 given two doses of AZD1222 and 26 given two doses of MenACWY control vaccine. Trial participants were enrolled by age into subgroups of 18-55, 56-69 and 70-plus years, and roughly 150, 30 and 60 TCR-sequenced participants, respectively, were included in these subgroups.

Turning to this clone: It lacks a known antigen. There are no base qualities to consult, and no much larger clone falls within one base.

The CDR3 regions of human TCRbeta chains were analyzed by immunosequencing. In the authors' own workflow: Repertoire TCRs were checked for matches against a reference library of SARS-CoV-2-specific TCRs that had been generated using the MIRA antigen-specificity platform. Breadth was defined as the fraction of unique TCRs that were SARS-CoV-2-associated. Depth was defined as the fraction of total T cells that were SARS-CoV-2-associated. Using the MIRA data, each spike-specific TCR was mapped to the spike region that the TCR reacts to and placed in a CD4 or CD8 class. Log10-transformed breadth and depth values were compared by one-way ANOVA with Sidak's multiple comparisons tests. TCRdb retrieved this table from immuneACCESS and kept in-frame rearrangements only. Not all clones are present; in checked studies, unresolved V genes account for under half, and no reason is known for the remainder. That table gives V, J and clone size, and the DNA gave D and trimming. A total of just over 90,000 clones appear in this sample, 75% to 90% of them only once. The ten most abundant clones make up about 2.4% of the sample.

Per the publication, the time point label means: about 28 days (+/-7) after the second vaccine dose. Because spike-specific TCR depth and breadth did not differ between the two schedules, AZD1222 recipients who got a second dose at roughly 4 weeks were pooled with those who got a second dose at roughly 12 weeks. Vaccinee samples were obtained from the UK trials COV001 and COV002, which included a single-blind randomized controlled phase 2/3 trial of AZD1222 (ChAdOx1 nCoV-19) in healthy adults. Trial participant PBMC samples were collected at day 0 and day 28 after the second dose for TCRbeta chain sequencing. The CDR3 covers 16 residues, taking in both the cysteine and the phenylalanine. Only the CDR3 region is kept as DNA, spanning 48 bases read in frame from base 1. Sequences SGHRS (CDR1) and YFSETQ (CDR2) are obtained from the germline V gene. V loses 2 bases, J loses 5 bases, and the germline ends lie 17 bases apart.

General findings and caveats noted by the study authors: The vaccine-associated CD4 TCRs covered the entire spike protein, and the dominant responses fell in regions 160-218 and 743-854. Nearly half of unique spike-specific TCRs reportedly recognized epitopes outside regions mutated in the B.1.351 and B.1.1.7 variants. No day 14 peak-response samples were available, so repertoires were characterized only after the peak T cell response. In the small 56-69-year group, the increase in depth fell short of significance, most likely because of low power. Most participants were white British and females outnumbered males, and the authors suggested that clonal diversity may have been underestimated. Conclusions about previously exposed vaccinees were limited because only a handful of AZD1222 recipients were SARS-CoV-2 seropositive at baseline. A significant rise in spike-specific TCR breadth and depth was observed after two AZD1222 doses relative to day 0 and relative to MenACWY recipients.

This sequence originates from an adult who received the AZD1222 COVID-19 vaccine. The source material was peripheral blood, sampled 28 days after the second AZD1222 dose. The chain links TRBV5-1 with TRBJ2-1; the D gene lacks a confident call. The bases are TGCGCCAGCAGCTTCTCATCCTCCGCGCGGCACAATGAGCAGTTCTTC. Its translation is CASSFSSSARHNEQFF. The CDR3, completed at both ends by the reference TRBV5-1 and TRBJ2-1 genes, gives the full variable domain KAGVTQTPRYLIKTRGQQVTLSCSPISGHRSVSWYQQTPGQGLQFLFEYFSETQRNKGNFPGRFSGRQFSNSRSEMNVSTLELGDSALYLCASSFSSSARHNEQFFGPGTRLTVL.